This TCR beta chain originates from a study of blood T cells in healthy people across ages. Study results and limitations: Older age coincided with a roughly linear decline in TCR beta diversity per million T cells. Percentage of naive T cells showed a strong correlation with TCR beta diversity.

V lost 2 bases and J 4 bases, leaving 14 bases between the germline ends. The length of the CDR3 is 14 residues. CDR1 DFQATT and CDR2 SNEGSKA come from the germline V gene (reference sequence). As for this clonotype: Antigen: not known.

With a J-beta primer mix and a sample-barcoded 5' primer, a second PCR ran about 6 to 11 cycles. TCRdb reanalysed the 5' RACE reads using MiXCR and keeps one entry per CDR3 protein. The sample lists about 640,000 distinct CDR3 sequences, 58% seen once, with around 37% in the top ten. The rearrangement uses TRBV20-1 and TRBJ1-2, with D unresolved. The specimen sequenced was blood. The source of this sequence is a man aged 60 to 69 in good health. Here the CDR3 DNA reads TGCAGTGCTAGACCAGACCTAACCATCTATGGCTACACCTTC. Its protein is CSARPDLTIYGYTF.